This T cell receptor (beta chain) emerged from a study of control samples from healthy donors and cancer patients. Looked up from germline, CDR1 is GTSNPN and CDR2 is SVGIG (reference sequence). This CDR3 is 11 amino acids long. Trimming left V 4 bases short and J 7 bases short, with 10 bases between. The protocol was immunoSEQ multiplex PCR, while the TCRdb copy is restricted to in-frame clones and leaves out a portion. The sample has tens of thousands of clones; roughly 90% are singletons. V usage is TRBV30 and J usage is TRBJ1-1; D call uncertain. The TCR was taken from a woman aged 65 to 85 in good health. Sequencing used blood. In nucleotides, the CDR3 is TGTGCCTGGAAAAAGTCCGGTGAAGCTTTCTTT. Its translation: CAWKKSGEAFF. Drawing the rest from reference TRBV30 and TRBJ1-1, the complete variable domain is SQTIHQWPATLVQPVGSPLSLECTVEGTSNPNLYWYRQAAGRGLQLLFYSVGIGQISSEVPQNLSASRPQDRQFILSSKKLLLSDSGFYLCAWKKSGEAFFGQGTRLTVV.